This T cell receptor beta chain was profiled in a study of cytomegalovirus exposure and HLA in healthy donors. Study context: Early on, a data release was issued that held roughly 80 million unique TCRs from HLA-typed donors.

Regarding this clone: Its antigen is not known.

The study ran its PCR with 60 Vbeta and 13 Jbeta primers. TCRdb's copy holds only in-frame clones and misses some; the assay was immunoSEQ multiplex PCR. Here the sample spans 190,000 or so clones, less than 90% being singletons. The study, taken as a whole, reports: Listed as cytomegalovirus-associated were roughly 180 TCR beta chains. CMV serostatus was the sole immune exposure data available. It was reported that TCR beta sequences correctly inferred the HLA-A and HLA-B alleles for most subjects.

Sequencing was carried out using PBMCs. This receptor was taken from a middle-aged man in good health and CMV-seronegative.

The CDR3 bases are TGTGCCAGCAGCTCCGGGACAGGGGCTTCACCCCTCCACTTT. It translates to CASSSGTGASPLHF. The chain combines TRBV7-9 with TRBJ1-6; 10 bases are shared with TRBD1. The germline V gene has CDR1 SEHNR and CDR2 FQNEAQ (reference sequence). The CDR3 has 14 amino acids. Unmatched junction bases numbered 3, after V lost 4 bases and J lost 9 bases.